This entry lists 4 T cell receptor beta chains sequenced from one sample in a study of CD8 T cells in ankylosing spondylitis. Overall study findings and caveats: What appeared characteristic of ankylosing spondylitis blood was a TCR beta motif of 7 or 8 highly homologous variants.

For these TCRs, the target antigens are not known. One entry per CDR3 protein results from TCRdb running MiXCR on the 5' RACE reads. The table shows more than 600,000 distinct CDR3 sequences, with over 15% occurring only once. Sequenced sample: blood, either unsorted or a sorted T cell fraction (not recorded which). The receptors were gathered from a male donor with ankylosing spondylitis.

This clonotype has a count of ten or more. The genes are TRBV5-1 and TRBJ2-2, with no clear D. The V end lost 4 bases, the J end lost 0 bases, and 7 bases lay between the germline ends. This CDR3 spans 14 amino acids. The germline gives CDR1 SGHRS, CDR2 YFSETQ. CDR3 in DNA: TGCGCCAGCAGCGGTATGGCGAACACCGGGGAGCTGTTTTTT. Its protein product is CASSGMANTGELFF.

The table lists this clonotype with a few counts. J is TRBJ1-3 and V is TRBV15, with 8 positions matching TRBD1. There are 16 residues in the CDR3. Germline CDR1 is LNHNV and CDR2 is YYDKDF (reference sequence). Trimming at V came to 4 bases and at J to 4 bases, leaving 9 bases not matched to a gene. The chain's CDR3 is CATSKDRTGLGNTIYF. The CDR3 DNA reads TGTGCCACCAGCAAAGATCGGACAGGGTTAGGAAACACCATATATTTT.

The chain's CDR3 is CASSTSVGSYNEQFF. The CDR3 DNA reads TGTGCCAGCAGCACTAGCGTCGGCTCCTACAATGAGCAGTTCTTC. This chain uses TRBV7-2 with TRBJ2-1, with TRBD2 matching over 7 bases. V shed 5 bases, J shed 0 bases, and the junction held 4 bases outside the gene matches. Germline assignment: CDR1 SGHTA and CDR2 FQGNSA. The CDR3 loop spans 15 amino acids.

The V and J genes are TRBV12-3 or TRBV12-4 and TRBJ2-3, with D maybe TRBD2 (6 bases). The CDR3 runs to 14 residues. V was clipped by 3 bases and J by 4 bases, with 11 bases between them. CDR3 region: CASSFWRGPDTQYF. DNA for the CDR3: TGTGCCAGCAGTTTTTGGAGGGGTCCAGATACGCAGTATTTT.